One and the same sample provided the 19 T cell receptor beta chains below, sequenced in a study of response to subunit inactivated influenza vaccine. MiXCR, run by TCRdb on the RT-PCR reads, gives a single entry per CDR3 protein. The data contain more than 600,000 distinct CDR3 sequences, 18% of them seen just once; the ten biggest clones take up about a tenth. Sequenced material: PBMCs from blood, taken more than 4 days after vaccination. The source is a man aged 50 to 60 who received an inactivated influenza vaccine.

This clonotype has a count of ten or more. This chain joins TRBV12-3 or TRBV12-4 and TRBJ1-6, with D maybe TRBD1 (5 bases). The CDR3 consists of 14 residues. The V gene lost 6 bases and the J gene lost 7 bases, with 13 bases spanning the gap. The CDR3 spells CASSRQRLNSPLHF. Here the CDR3 DNA reads TGTGCCAGCAGCCGACAGAGACTAAATTCACCCCTCCACTTT.

In this sample, this clonotype turned up a few times. The chain employs TRBV6-5 and TRBJ2-7, with 11 bases matching TRBD2. Germline V gene data show CDR1 as MNHEY and CDR2 as SVGAGI. The junction had 8 bases not matched to a gene; V was cut back by 4 bases and J by 6 bases. This CDR3 has 15 amino acids. The CDR3 bases are TGTGCCAGCAGTTCCAAACTAGCGGGAGTTTCCGAGCAGTACTTC. The encoded protein is CASSSKLAGVSEQYF.

In its sample, this clonotype was seen a few times. This sequence joins TRBV6-1 and TRBJ2-7, with 10 positions matching TRBD1. CDR1 MNHNS and CDR2 SASEGT come from the germline V gene. V gave up 2 bases and J gave up 4 bases; unmatched junction bases: 11. CDR3 length: 17 residues. CDR3 amino acids: CASSESFTGQGWYEQYF. The CDR3 nucleotides are TGTGCCAGCAGTGAATCTTTTACGGGACAGGGGTGGTACGAGCAGTACTTC.

In this sample, this clonotype turned up a few times. The chain combines TRBV4-3 with TRBJ2-3; no clear D gene. Trimming removed 1 base at V and 5 bases at J, with 10 bases between. CDR1 and CDR2 from the germline V gene are LGHNA and YSLEER. This CDR3 contains 14 residues. The CDR3 here is CASSQGRYGDTQYF. In DNA form, the CDR3 reads TGCGCCAGCAGCCAAGGTCGATATGGAGATACGCAGTATTTT.

This chain links TRBV12-3 or TRBV12-4 with TRBJ2-3; the D call may be TRBD1 or TRBD2 (6 bases each). Trimming cost V 7 bases and J 0 bases, with 20 bases left between them. The CDR3 spans 17 residues. The CDR3 protein is CASTLTGGGPSTDTQYF. The CDR3 DNA reads TGTGCCAGCACCCTGACAGGTGGGGGGCCAAGCACAGATACGCAGTATTTT.

This clonotype was seen only a few times. V and J are TRBV7-6 and TRBJ2-6, with 12 bases that match TRBD1. Germline V gene data show CDR1 as SGHVS and CDR2 as FNYEAQ. There are 19 residues in the CDR3. V lost 0 bases, J lost 4 bases, and 7 bases stayed unmatched. The CDR3 region is CASSLAGGQGAGGANVLTF. The CDR3 DNA is TGTGCCAGCAGCTTAGCGGGGGGACAGGGGGCAGGAGGGGCCAACGTCCTGACTTTC.

Regarding this clonotype: Sequence at one end of the junction differs from germline and may be a read error. V usage is TRBV7-2 and J usage is TRBJ2-5; a possible D gene is TRBD2 (5 bases). Looked up from germline, CDR1 is SGHTA and CDR2 is FQGNSA. The CDR3 contains 15 residues. CDR3 in amino acids: CAGSLVVLAQETQYF. The CDR3 nucleotides are TGTGCCGGCAGCTTAGTAGTGCTAGCCCAAGAGACCCAGTACTTC. Filled out from reference TRBV7-2 and TRBJ2-5, the complete variable domain reads GAGVSQSPSNKVTEKGKDVELRCDPISGHTALYWYRQSLGQGLEFLIYFQGNSAPDKSGLPSDRFSAERTGGSVSTLTIQRTQQEDSAVYLCAGSLVVLAQETQYFGPGTRLLVL.

This CDR3 is CASSSRTPEQFF. In DNA form, the CDR3 reads TGTGCCAGCAGCTCACGTACACCCGAGCAGTTCTTC. V gene TRBV11-2 combines with J gene TRBJ2-1, with D unclear. V gave up 4 bases and J gave up 10 bases, with 11 bases separating them. The V gene's germline CDR1 is SGHAT and CDR2 FQNNGV. CDR3 length: 12 amino acids.

This clonotype was picked up many times. This chain connects TRBV4-3 to TRBJ2-7; tentatively, D is TRBD1 or TRBD2 (5 bases each). Germline V gives CDR1 LGHNA, CDR2 YSLEER. V lost 1 base, J lost 2 bases, and 21 bases lay in between. The CDR3 runs 18 residues. The CDR3 sequence: CASSQVKGAKGRTYEQYF. The CDR3 nucleotides are TGCGCCAGCAGCCAAGTAAAGGGAGCAAAGGGGAGAACCTACGAGCAGTACTTC.

This clonotype was recorded a few times. V and J are TRBV20-1 and TRBJ1-2; possibly TRBD1 for D (5 bases). The CDR3 is 14 amino acids. Germline CDR1 reads DFQATT; CDR2 reads SNEGSKA (reference sequence). Deletions cut 5 bases from V and 4 bases from J, with 17 bases between. The CDR3 bases are TGCAGTGCTTCAACTCCGGGGGTTGGCTATGGCTACACCTTC. This codes for CSASTPGVGYGYTF.

This clonotype was counted a few times. V is TRBV5-6 and J is TRBJ1-1; D call uncertain. The CDR3 spans 13 residues. In germline, CDR1 is SGHDT, CDR2 YYEEEE. V dropped 4 bases and J dropped 4 bases, with 11 bases sitting between them. The CDR3 DNA sequence: TGTGCCAGCAGCCTCGGGCGGGGCACTGAAGCTTTCTTT. Translation gives CASSLGRGTEAFF.

Remarks on this clonotype: It may be a read error: a sequence one base away is much more abundant. This chain connects TRBV2 to TRBJ2-1; 11 bases align to TRBD2. In germline, CDR1 is SNHLY, CDR2 FYNNEI. The CDR3 is 15 amino acids. Trimming cost V 7 bases and J 4 bases; bases outside gene matches: 6. DNA of the CDR3: TGTGCCAGCAACCCCGGGACTAGCGGTTACAATGAGCAGTTCTTC. Protein sequence: CASNPGTSGYNEQFF.

The rearrangement links TRBV4-3 to TRBJ2-7; 9 nucleotides agree with TRBD1. Per the germline V gene, CDR1 is LGHNA and CDR2 is YSLEER. After removal of 0 bases from V and 3 bases from J, the junction contained 9 bases not matched to a gene. The CDR3 extends over 17 amino acids. The CDR3 protein is CASSQDRGQGTDYEQYF. CDR3 coding DNA: TGCGCCAGCAGCCAAGATAGGGGACAGGGTACTGACTACGAGCAGTACTTC.

The rearrangement joins TRBV7-9 to TRBJ1-1; D is uncertain. Trimming took 2 bases from V and 0 from J, leaving 10 bases between them. The CDR3 loop spans 15 amino acids. Per the germline V gene, CDR1 is SEHNR and CDR2 is FQNEAQ (reference sequence). The chain's CDR3 is CASSLFDLLNTEAFF. As DNA, the CDR3 is TGTGCCAGCAGCTTATTCGACCTGTTGAACACTGAAGCTTTCTTT.

CDR3 amino acids: CSVDRNTEAFF. CDR3 nucleotides: TGCAGTGTCGACAGGAACACTGAAGCTTTCTTT. The chain links TRBV29-1 to TRBJ1-1; possibly TRBD1 for D (5 bases). CDR3 length: 11 amino acids. CDR1 is SQVTM, CDR2 ANQGSEA, per germline.

This chain links TRBV7-2 with TRBJ2-2; D unclear. The length of the CDR3 is 16 residues. CDR1 and CDR2 from the germline V gene are SGHTA and FQGNSA. V shed 2 bases and J shed 0 bases, with 10 bases lying between them. The CDR3 nucleotides are TGTGCCAGCAGCTTATTCTATTCATCGAACACCGGGGAGCTGTTTTTT. Translation: CASSLFYSSNTGELFF.

This clonotype was seen at least ten times. The gene calls are TRBV10-3 and TRBJ2-3; TRBD2 aligns across 7 bases. Germline loops: CDR1 ENHRY, CDR2 SYGVKD. The V segment lost 8 bases and the J segment 0 bases; nucleotides outside the gene matches: 5. The CDR3 has 14 residues. The CDR3 DNA follows: TGTGCCATCGACCGGGGACTAAGCACAGATACGCAGTATTTT. Translating it yields CAIDRGLSTDTQYF.

The rearrangement links TRBV6-5 to TRBJ2-1; 12 bases map to TRBD2. Germline V gives CDR1 MNHEY, CDR2 SVGAGI. The V segment lost 0 bases and the J segment 6 bases; nucleotides outside the gene matches: 3. CDR3 length: 16 amino acids. CDR3 coding DNA: TGTGCCAGCAGTTACTCGCTAGCGGGAGGGCCCAATGAGCAGTTCTTC. It translates to CASSYSLAGGPNEQFF.

This clonotype was seen many times. The CDR3 sequence: CASSFFGGAYEQYF. CDR3 DNA: TGTGCCAGCAGTTTTTTCGGGGGGGCCTACGAGCAGTACTTC. The chain recombines TRBV27 with TRBJ2-7; 8 bases align to TRBD2. Germline V gives CDR1 MNHEY, CDR2 SMNVEV (reference sequence). The V gene end was trimmed by 3 bases and the J gene end by 2 bases; junction bases not matched to a gene: 3. The CDR3 spans 14 residues.